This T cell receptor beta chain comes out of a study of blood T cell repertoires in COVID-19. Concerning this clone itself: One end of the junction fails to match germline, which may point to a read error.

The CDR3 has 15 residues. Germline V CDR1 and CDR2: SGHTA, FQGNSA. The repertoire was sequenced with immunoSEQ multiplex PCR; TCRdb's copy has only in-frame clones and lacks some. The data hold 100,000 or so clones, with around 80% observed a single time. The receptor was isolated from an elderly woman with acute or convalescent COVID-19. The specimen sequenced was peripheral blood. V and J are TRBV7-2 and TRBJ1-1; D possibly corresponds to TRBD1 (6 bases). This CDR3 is CASSLGKWTAPDGDF. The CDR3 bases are TGTGCCAGCAGCTTAGGTAAATGGACAGCACCTGATGGAGACTTT.